This TCR beta chain was sequenced for a study of molecular identifiers for immune sequencing clone quantification. Findings and limits, study-wide: Researchers reportedly could pick up spiked Jurkat TCR RNA from one cell mixed into about a million naive cells. Clones that had above 20 RNA copies took up over 98% of effector molecules but under 1% in naive cells. Barcodes shared by identical TCR molecules could lead to underestimated sizes of highly expanded clones.

This clonotype was detected ten times or more. Its antigen is unknown. Previously published methods and listed TCR primers were used for the bulk TCR libraries. Via MiXCR, TCRdb re-called the PCR reads, giving one row per CDR3 protein. The data show about 35,000 distinct CDR3 sequences, with 19% seen just once and more than 0.95% held by the top ten. Germline CDR1 and CDR2: SGHVS and FNYEAQ. The junction had 15 bases not matched to a gene; V was cut back by 2 bases and J by 6 bases. The CDR3 loop spans 19 amino acids. The origin of this receptor is a human donor in good health. Some libraries in this study had Jurkat cell RNA spiked in. The sequencing sample was made of naive CD8+ T cells from blood, with Jurkat cell RNA spiked in. The subset: FACS-sorted CD8+CD4-CCR7+CD45RA+ naive T cells. The V gene is TRBV7-6, the J gene TRBJ2-4, with 11 bases aligning to TRBD2. Here the CDR3 DNA reads TGTGCCAGCAGCTTATATATTCCAGGAACTAGCGGGGGACTAAACATTCAGTACTTC. This sequence encodes CASSLYIPGTSGGLNIQYF. Filled out from reference TRBV7-6 and TRBJ2-4, the complete variable domain reads GAGVSQSPRYKVTKRGQDVALRCDPISGHVSLYWYRQALGQGPEFLTYFNYEAQQDKSGLPNDRFSAERPEGSISTLTIQRTEQRDSAMYRCASSLYIPGTSGGLNIQYFGAGTRLSVL.